The clone carrying this T cell receptor (beta chain) was seen a handful of times. Its target is unknown. The data derive from a study of T cell repertoires in ileal Crohn's disease. Study as a whole: Less than 45% were active smokers at surgery; median disease duration was approximately 8.5 years. All patients had surgery for stricturing (around 60%) or penetrating (around 39%) disease.

Assay: immunoSEQ multiplex PCR; the TCRdb copy retains only in-frame clones and omits some. Of around 15,000 clones in the sample, roughly three fifths were seen once. Study-wide results and caveats: Clonal expansions were more frequent in active smokers than non-smokers at surgery.

Eligibility required adulthood, ileal or ileocolonic Crohn's disease and indicated ileocolonic resection. Germline V gene lookup returns CDR1 MNHEY and CDR2 SVGAGI. The ends were cut back, 6 bases at V and 2 bases at J, with 13 bases in the middle. There are 14 residues in the CDR3. The clonotype comes from an adult with Crohn's disease. V is TRBV6-5 and J is TRBJ1-1, with a possible D match to TRBD1 (6 bases). What was sequenced was ileal tissue. Here the CDR3 reads CASRPGQRNTEAFF. The CDR3 DNA is TGTGCCAGCAGGCCTGGACAGCGAAACACTGAAGCTTTCTTT.